This section outlines one T cell receptor beta chain sequence together with its context. Its antigen is undetermined. The sample belongs to a study of T cell responses to AZD1222 COVID-19 vaccine. Trimming cost V 0 bases and J 4 bases, with 9 bases left between them. The V gene's germline CDR1 is SGDLS and CDR2 YYNGEE. The CDR3 runs to 14 residues. The assay was immunoSEQ multiplex PCR, and TCRdb's table has in-frame clones only and misses some. Counted here are roughly 180,000 clones, more than 75% occurring once; the ten biggest clones make up 2.5% to 3%. Study findings and constraints: Donors in the cohort were predominantly white British and more often female, and clonal diversity was possibly underestimated. Recipients of two AZD1222 doses showed rising Spike-specific TCR breadth and depth. Seropositivity was recorded at baseline in only six AZD1222 recipients.

The source material was peripheral blood, sampled on day 0 of MenACWY control vaccination. The rearrangement joins TRBV9 to TRBJ2-3; D not resolved. This TCR derives from an adult in good health. CDR3 in DNA: TGTGCCAGCAGCGTAGAGTCTGCGCCAGATACGCAGTATTTT. It specifies CASSVESAPDTQYF.